The rows below give T cell receptor beta chains drawn from one sample of a study of Ad26.COV2.S vaccination and SARS-CoV-2 variants. Repertoires were generated with immunoSEQ multiplex PCR, while TCRdb's copy carries only in-frame clones and drops some. This table has 400,000 to 500,000 clones, nearly 90% appearing once. The material was peripheral blood, obtained in a trial of Ad26.COV2.S vaccine versus placebo. These receptors were taken from a person between 18 and 60 years old who received the Ad26.COV2.S COVID-19 vaccine or a placebo. The CDR3 runs from the conserved cysteine through the conserved F or W. Each record gives: clone size, J gene, D gene, V gene, CDR3 protein, CDR3 DNA. D genes are given only for firm matches. Size values are once, few and many counts, or a class for expanded clones, and some rows have none.

NA TRBJ1-1 NA TRBV12-5 CASGLVPLRGAGTEAFF TGTGCTAGTGGTTTGGTTCCACTACGGGGGGCTGGAACTGAAGCTTTCTTT
NA TRBJ2-1 TRBD2 TRBV7-2 CASSLEATSGRGRFF TGTGCCAGCAGCTTAGAGGCGACTAGCGGGAGAGGCAGGTTCTTC
once TRBJ1-2 NA TRBV4-1 CASSQDSYGYTF TGCGCCAGCAGCCAAGATAGCTATGGCTACACCTTC
NA TRBJ2-1 NA TRBV7-3 CASSWDQNNEQFF TGTGCCAGCAGCTGGGACCAGAACAATGAGCAGTTCTTC
NA TRBJ2-1 NA TRBV5-1 CASSFAPPGYEQFF TGCGCCAGCAGCTTTGCCCCCCCGGGGTATGAGCAGTTCTTC
few TRBJ2-6 NA TRBV27 CASSPGQREIYSGANVLTF TGTGCCAGCAGTCCGGGACAAAGAGAGATTTACTCTGGGGCCAACGTCCTGACTTTC
NA TRBJ2-5 NA TRBV4-1 CASSPGGSQETQYF TGCGCCAGCAGCCCGGGTGGGAGCCAAGAGACCCAGTACTTC
NA TRBJ1-1 NA TRBV7-9 CASSPVTEAFF TGTGCCAGCAGTCCGGTAACTGAAGCTTTCTTT
NA TRBJ1-1 NA TRBV7-2 CASSLLGVLDTEAFF TGTGCCAGCAGCTTATTGGGGGTTCTGGACACTGAAGCTTTCTTT
NA TRBJ2-3 NA TRBV7-6 CASSLGPPTTDTQYF TGTGCCAGCAGCTTAGGTCCCCCTACCACAGATACGCAGTATTTT
NA TRBJ2-3 NA TRBV10-1 CASLRGRGTDTQYF TGCGCCAGCCTTCGGGGTCGGGGCACAGATACGCAGTATTTT
NA TRBJ1-1 NA TRBV12-3/TRBV12-4 CASNLIGITEAFF TGTGCCAGCAACCTTATAGGGATCACTGAAGCTTTCTTT
NA TRBJ2-5 NA TRBV11-3 CASSLVAEETQYF TGTGCCAGCAGCTTAGTGGCAGAAGAGACCCAGTACTTC
NA TRBJ2-3 TRBD2 TRBV9 CASSRTSGADTQYF TGTGCCAGCAGCAGGACTAGCGGGGCGGATACGCAGTATTTT
NA TRBJ2-1 TRBD2 TRBV7-3 CASSLTAGEVNEQFF TGTGCCAGCAGCTTAACGGCGGGAGAAGTCAATGAGCAGTTCTTC
NA TRBJ1-2 TRBD1 TRBV15 CATSYDRGHGYTF TGTGCCACCAGCTACGACAGGGGCCATGGCTACACCTTC
NA TRBJ1-2 NA TRBV18 CASSPIITNYGYTF TGTGCCAGCTCACCAATCATCACTAACTATGGCTACACCTTC
NA TRBJ2-3 NA TRBV5-8 CASVRAPNADTQYF TGTGCCAGCGTTAGGGCCCCCAACGCAGATACGCAGTATTTT
NA TRBJ1-4 NA TRBV7-3 CASYPEEGIGATNEKLFF TGTGCCAGCTACCCCGAGGAGGGGATAGGAGCAACTAATGAAAAACTGTTTTTT